This TCR beta chain was retrieved from a study of CD8+CD57+ T cells in acquired aplastic anemia (dated by TCRdb to the late 2010s). Study-level background: A mean of around 3.3 ug of DNA, ranging from about 0.17 to 30 ug, was extracted from sorted CD4+ and CD8+ cells. CD8+CD57+ expansion was defined as frequency above the mean frequency observed in healthy subjects.

Note on this clonotype: Its cognate antigen has yet to be identified. No qualities accompany the bases; no much larger clone lies one base away.

Profiling of TCR beta VDJ combinations and CDR3 sequences used genomic DNA as the template. TCR repertoire sequencing was run on an Illumina HiSeq 2000. The paper's data handling went like this. TRBV/TRBJ rearrangement plots, CDR3 size and DJ length profiles, and Simpson's diversity index were used to assess repertoires. The immunodominant clone was defined as the most abundant DNA sequence in deep sequencing data. CDR3 amino acid sequences were screened for sharing across subjects and compared with published repertoires and the VDJdb database. TCRdb reprocessed the public reads (quality trimming at Q25 with fastp, clone calling with MiXCR) and kept in-frame beta chains. Rows are unified per CDR3 protein, each entry keeping the most common DNA and genes. TCRdb's processing, not the authors' own work, is the source of the V and J calls. Within this sample are approximately 300,000 distinct CDR3 sequences, with 45% to 65% of them counted one time only. The top ten hold around 1.2% of the sample.

The germline V gene (reference sequence) specifies LNHNV as CDR1 and YYDKDF as CDR2. The CDR3 covers 15 residues, taking in both the cysteine and the phenylalanine. Kept here is only the CDR3 DNA, which spans 45 bases and is read in frame from base 1. Deletion took 0 bases off V and 0 bases off J, with a span of 3 bases between the germline ends. Expansion of CD8+CD57+ cells had been shown by flow cytometry in the patients chosen for sequencing. Severe acquired aplastic anemia was diagnosed in all patients according to International Study of Aplastic Anemia and Agranulocytosis and Camitta criteria. Patients had received no therapy at the time of blood sampling. In this study, sorted CD4+ and CD8+ T cells from the blood of healthy subjects and of severe aplastic anemia patients had their TCR repertoires deep-sequenced. In the USA, patient enrollment took place under clinicaltrials.gov protocols 00001620, 01623167, 00001397, 00071045, 00081523 and 00961064. Ficoll-Paque density gradient centrifugation was used to isolate peripheral blood mononuclear cells. Before DNA was extracted, CD4+ and CD8+ T cells were sorted using either FACS or magnetic beads.

What the authors observed across the whole study: Around 27 CD8+ CDR3 sequences were shared between patients and controls but appeared highly expressed in patients and within their immunodominant clones. Patients and healthy controls showed no significant difference in CD8+ Simpson's diversity (P=0.060).

This sequence uses TRBV15 and TRBJ2-6; the D gene assignment is ambiguous. The source is a human donor with aplastic anemia. Sequences were obtained from sorted CD4+, CD8+, or CD8+CD57+ T cells (not recorded which) from PBMCs. The CDR3 has the sequence CATSRDPSGANVLTF. The DNA is TGTGCCACCAGCAGAGATCCCTCTGGGGCCAACGTCCTGACTTTC.